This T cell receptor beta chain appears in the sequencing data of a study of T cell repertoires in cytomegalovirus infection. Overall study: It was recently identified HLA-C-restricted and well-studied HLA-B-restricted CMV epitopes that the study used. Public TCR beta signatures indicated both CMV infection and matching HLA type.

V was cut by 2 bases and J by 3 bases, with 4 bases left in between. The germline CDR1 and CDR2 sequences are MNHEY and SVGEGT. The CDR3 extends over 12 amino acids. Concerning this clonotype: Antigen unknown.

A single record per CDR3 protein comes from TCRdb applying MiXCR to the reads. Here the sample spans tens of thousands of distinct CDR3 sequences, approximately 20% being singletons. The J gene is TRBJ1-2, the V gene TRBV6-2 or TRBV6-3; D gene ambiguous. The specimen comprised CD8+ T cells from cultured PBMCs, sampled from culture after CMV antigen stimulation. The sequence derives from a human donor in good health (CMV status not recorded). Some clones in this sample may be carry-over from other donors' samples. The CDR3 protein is CASSYSDYGYTF. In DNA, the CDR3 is TGTGCCAGCAGTTACAGTGACTATGGCTACACCTTC.